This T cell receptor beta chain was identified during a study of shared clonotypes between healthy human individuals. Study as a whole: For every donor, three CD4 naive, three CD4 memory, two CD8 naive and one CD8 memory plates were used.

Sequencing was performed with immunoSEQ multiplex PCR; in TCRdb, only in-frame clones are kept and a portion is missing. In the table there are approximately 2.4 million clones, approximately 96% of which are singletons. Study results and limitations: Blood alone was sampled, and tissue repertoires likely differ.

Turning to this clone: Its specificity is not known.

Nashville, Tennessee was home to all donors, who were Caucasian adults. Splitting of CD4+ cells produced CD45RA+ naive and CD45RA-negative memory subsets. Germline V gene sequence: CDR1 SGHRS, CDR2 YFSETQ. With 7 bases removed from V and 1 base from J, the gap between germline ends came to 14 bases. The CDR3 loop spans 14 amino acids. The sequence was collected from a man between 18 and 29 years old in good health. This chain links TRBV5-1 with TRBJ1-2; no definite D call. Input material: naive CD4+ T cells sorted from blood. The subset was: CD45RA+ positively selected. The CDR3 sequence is CASGHPGGNYGYTF. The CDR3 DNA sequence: TGCGCCAGCGGCCACCCCGGTGGTAACTATGGCTACACCTTC.